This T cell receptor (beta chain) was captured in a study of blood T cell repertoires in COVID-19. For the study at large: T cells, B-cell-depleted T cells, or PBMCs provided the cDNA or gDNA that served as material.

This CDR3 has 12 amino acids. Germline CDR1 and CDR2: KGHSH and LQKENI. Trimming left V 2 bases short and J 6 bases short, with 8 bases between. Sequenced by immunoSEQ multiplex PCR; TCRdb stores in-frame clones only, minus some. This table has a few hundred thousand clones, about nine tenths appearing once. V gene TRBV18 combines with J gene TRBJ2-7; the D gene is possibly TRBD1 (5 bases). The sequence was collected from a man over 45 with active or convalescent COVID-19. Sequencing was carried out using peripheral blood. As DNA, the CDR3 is TGTGCCAGCTCACCAGCAGGGCCCGAGCAGTACTTC. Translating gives CASSPAGPEQYF. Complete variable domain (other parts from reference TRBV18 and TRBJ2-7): NAGVMQNPRHLVRRRGQEARLRCSPMKGHSHVYWYRQLPEEGLKFMVYLQKENIIDESGMPKERFSAEFPKEGPSILRIQQVVRGDSAAYFCASSPAGPEQYFGPGTRLTVT.